This T cell receptor (beta chain) originates from a study of control samples from healthy donors and cancer patients. The repertoire was sequenced with immunoSEQ multiplex PCR; TCRdb's copy has only in-frame clones and lacks some. The sample has about 160,000 clones, approximately 90% seen once. The germline V gene has CDR1 SGDLS and CDR2 YYNGEE. V was pared by 0 bases and J by 1 base, with 7 bases between. The CDR3 extends over 14 amino acids. This TCR came from a man aged 25 to 40 in good health. This chain connects TRBV9 to TRBJ1-1; D unclear. The sequenced sample consisted of blood. Here the CDR3 reads CASSVGMGNTEAFF. CDR3 nucleotide sequence: TGTGCCAGCAGCGTAGGTATGGGGAACACTGAAGCTTTCTTT.